This T cell receptor beta chain was found in a study of T cell clusters in autoimmune cytopenias. One tube held mixed TRB-A and TRB-B primer pools for touch-down PCR. TCRdb derives one entry per CDR3 protein from the multiplex PCR reads, leaving out DNA. The sample holds several thousand distinct CDR3 sequences. Germline V lookup: CDR1 SEHNR, CDR2 FQNEAQ (reference sequence). The CDR3 length is 15 residues. Each sample's input was about 270 ng genomic DNA, 38,000 or so genome equivalents. The data were also submitted as part of a second study, on T cell repertoires in aging, cancer and after chemotherapy. That paper notes: Healthy donor repertoires were recorded over several months to years and showed clear clonal overlap.

The sequence was collected from a human donor in good health. The gene calls are TRBV7-9 and TRBJ2-1. The sequenced sample was peripheral blood. The CDR3 spells CASRKSPLTYNEQFF.